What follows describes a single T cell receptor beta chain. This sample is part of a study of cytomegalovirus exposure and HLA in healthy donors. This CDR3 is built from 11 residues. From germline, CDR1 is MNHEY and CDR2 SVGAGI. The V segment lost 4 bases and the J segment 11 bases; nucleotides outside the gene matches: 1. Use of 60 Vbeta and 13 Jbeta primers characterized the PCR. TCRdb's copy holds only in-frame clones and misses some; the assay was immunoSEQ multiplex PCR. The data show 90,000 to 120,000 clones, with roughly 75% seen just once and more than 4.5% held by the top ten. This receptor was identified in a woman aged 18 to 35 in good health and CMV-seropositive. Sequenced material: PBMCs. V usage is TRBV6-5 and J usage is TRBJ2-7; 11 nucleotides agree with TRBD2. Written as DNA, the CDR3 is TGTGCCAGCAGTTTTAGCGGGAGGGAGTACTTC. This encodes CASSFSGREYF.